This passage covers 8 T cell receptor beta chains from one sample sequenced in a study of cytomegalovirus exposure and HLA in healthy donors. With 60 Vbeta and 13 Jbeta primers, the PCR was carried out. TCRdb's copy holds only in-frame clones and misses some; the assay was immunoSEQ multiplex PCR. Among approximately 100,000 clones listed, approximately 70% were seen once. The sample was PBMCs. All receptors come from a man between 35 and 55 years old in good health and CMV-seropositive.

This chain joins TRBV14 and TRBJ2-7; D gene uncertain. This CDR3 has 15 residues. Trimming shortened V by 8 bases and J by 2 bases, and 19 bases separated the two germline ends. Germline V CDR1 and CDR2: SGHDN, FVKESK. CDR3 coding DNA: TGTGCCAGCGCTGAAGTAAGTGACACGACCTACGAGCAGTACTTC. The encoded protein is CASAEVSDTTYEQYF.

This clone was counted only a few times. CDR3 protein: CAWSAGTSGRASNEQFF. The DNA of the CDR3 is TGTGCCTGGAGTGCCGGGACTAGCGGGAGGGCTTCAAATGAGCAGTTCTTC. This chain uses TRBV30 with TRBJ2-1; 16 bases fit TRBD2. The CDR3 consists of 17 residues. Germline CDR1 GTSNPN, CDR2 SVGIG (reference sequence). The J segment lost 7 bases and the V segment lost 1 base, leaving 7 bases of the junction unmatched.

The rearrangement uses TRBV6-5 and TRBJ2-1; a weak D match, TRBD2 (5 bases). V lost 11 bases, J lost 5 bases, and 16 bases lay in between. The germline V gene encodes CDR1 MNHEY and CDR2 SVGAGI. The CDR3 is 13 amino acids. CDR3 residues: CAGTPAANNEQFF. CDR3 in DNA: TGTGCCGGCACCCCAGCGGCTAACAATGAGCAGTTCTTC.

This sequence joins TRBV7-9 and TRBJ2-7, with no clear D. Trimming pared 3 bases from V and 5 bases from J, leaving 14 bases between. From germline, CDR1 is SEHNR and CDR2 FQNEAQ (reference sequence). The CDR3 is 14 residues long. In nucleotides, the CDR3 is TGTGCCAGCAGCTTCAATGCCCTCTACGACGAGCAGTACTTC. The encoded protein is CASSFNALYDEQYF.

V usage is TRBV10-3 and J usage is TRBJ2-1; TRBD1 agrees at 8 bases. The CDR3 runs 14 residues. CDR1 is ENHRY and CDR2 is SYGVKD in the germline V gene. J lost 10 bases, V lost 3 bases, and 8 bases had no gene match. As DNA, the CDR3 is TGTGCCATCAGTGATGCGGACAGGGTGGGGGAGCAGTTCTTC. Translating it yields CAISDADRVGEQFF.

The V call is TRBV4-3, the J call TRBJ2-3; D may be TRBD2 (5 bases). The CDR3 loop spans 16 amino acids. Germline CDR1 reads LGHNA; CDR2 reads YSLEER. V lost 0 bases, J lost 6 bases, and 16 bases lay in between. As DNA, the CDR3 is TGCGCCAGCAGCCAAGATCTGGAGGCTCCAAGGGATACGCAGTATTTT. Protein sequence: CASSQDLEAPRDTQYF.

This clone was counted between two and nine times. The chain joins TRBV7-6 to TRBJ1-1; 9 bases fit TRBD1. CDR3 length: 16 residues. V dropped 5 bases and J dropped 0; count of bases not matched to a gene: 7. CDR1 and CDR2 (germline): SGHVS, FNYEAQ. The CDR3 DNA reads TGTGCCAGCAGCCCGAGACAGGGGGGCCTGAACACTGAAGCTTTCTTT. It encodes CASSPRQGGLNTEAFF.

The chain links TRBV19 to TRBJ1-5, with 8 bases aligning to TRBD1. CDR3 length: 15 amino acids. V trimming: 3 bases; J trimming: 5 bases; junction bases outside the gene matches: 6. Germline loops: CDR1 LNHDA, CDR2 SQIVND (reference sequence). The CDR3 sequence: CASSIAGGEDQPQHF. The CDR3 region has the DNA TGTGCCAGTAGTATCGCAGGGGGCGAGGATCAGCCCCAGCATTTT.